A selection of T cell receptor beta chains follows, all from one sample in a study of blood T cell repertoires in COVID-19. The data were produced by immunoSEQ multiplex PCR, yet TCRdb's version contains in-frame clones alone and is incomplete. The sample lists under 300,000 clones, nearly 90% seen once, with around 1.9% in the top ten. The specimen was PBMCs or T cells enriched from blood (not recorded which). The receptors were gathered from a woman aged 55-69 years who had recovered from COVID-19. CDR3s include the opening cysteine and the closing phenylalanine or tryptophan. The D gene is left open where the match is weak. Only some rows state a clone size, as once, few, many or a class for expanded clones.

clone size: NA; CDR3 length: 13; J gene: TRBJ2-2; V gene: TRBV15; D gene: NA; CDR3 protein: CATSRDTVGELFF; CDR3 DNA: TGTGCCACCAGCAGAGATACAGTCGGGGAGCTGTTTTTT
clone size: NA; CDR3 length: 15; J gene: TRBJ1-1; V gene: TRBV14; D gene: TRBD1; CDR3 protein: CASSQVDRVNTEAFF; CDR3 DNA: TGTGCCAGCAGCCAAGTGGACAGGGTTAACACTGAAGCTTTCTTT
clone size: NA; CDR3 length: 12; J gene: TRBJ2-2; V gene: TRBV3-1/TRBV3-2; D gene: NA; CDR3 protein: CASSQLRGELFF; CDR3 DNA: TGTGCCAGCAGCCAGCTGAGGGGGGAGCTGTTTTTT
clone size: NA; CDR3 length: 13; J gene: TRBJ2-7; V gene: TRBV19; D gene: NA; CDR3 protein: CASSEFGRYEQYF; CDR3 DNA: TGTGCCAGTAGTGAGTTCGGCAGGTACGAGCAGTACTTC
clone size: once; CDR3 length: 13; J gene: TRBJ1-4; V gene: TRBV6-5; D gene: NA; CDR3 protein: CASSPQEIVGLFF; CDR3 DNA: TGTGCCAGCAGTCCCCAGGAAATTGTGGGACTGTTTTTT
clone size: NA; CDR3 length: 15; J gene: TRBJ2-7; V gene: TRBV21-1; D gene: NA; CDR3 protein: CARGIAGGLDNEQYF; CDR3 DNA: TGTGCCAGGGGAATAGCGGGAGGGCTTGACAACGAGCAGTACTTC
clone size: NA; CDR3 length: 16; J gene: TRBJ1-3; V gene: TRBV18; D gene: NA; CDR3 protein: CASSPLEGNLGDTIYF; CDR3 DNA: TGTGCCAGCTCACCTCTTGAGGGCAATTTAGGAGACACCATATATTTT
clone size: NA; CDR3 length: 15; J gene: TRBJ2-7; V gene: TRBV6-6; D gene: TRBD1; CDR3 protein: CASSYSWTGAYEQYF; CDR3 DNA: TGTGCCAGCAGTTACTCTTGGACAGGAGCCTACGAGCAGTACTTC
clone size: NA; CDR3 length: 16; J gene: TRBJ1-2; V gene: TRBV29-1; D gene: TRBD1; CDR3 protein: CSVVGGTGRGNYGYTF; CDR3 DNA: TGCAGCGTTGTAGGGGGGACAGGACGTGGAAACTATGGCTACACCTTC
clone size: NA; CDR3 length: 13; J gene: TRBJ1-4; V gene: TRBV24-1; D gene: NA; CDR3 protein: CATAGRNTEKLFF; CDR3 DNA: TGTGCCACCGCGGGACGAAACACCGAAAAACTGTTTTTT